The sequence of this TCR beta chain was determined in a study of neurological immune-mediated disorders. A total of 2 million PBMCs stored at -80 degrees C provided the unsorted libraries. The V gene end was trimmed by 8 bases and the J gene end by 5 bases; junction bases not matched to a gene: 14. Germline values: CDR1 MNHNS, CDR2 SASEGT. This CDR3 has 15 residues. This clonotype was picked up many times. TCRdb called the 5' RACE reads again in MiXCR, with one record for every CDR3 protein. The sample holds around 69,000 distinct CDR3 sequences; 3% to 4% are singletons and the top ten take around 3.6%.

The sequence was obtained from a man aged 35 to 55 with multiple sclerosis. The chain combines TRBV6-1 with TRBJ1-1, with 7 bases aligning to TRBD1. The sample consisted of PBMCs. The CDR3 loop reads CASLDFGRGQTEAFF. The CDR3 DNA reads TGTGCCAGCCTTGACTTCGGGAGGGGGCAAACTGAAGCTTTCTTT.